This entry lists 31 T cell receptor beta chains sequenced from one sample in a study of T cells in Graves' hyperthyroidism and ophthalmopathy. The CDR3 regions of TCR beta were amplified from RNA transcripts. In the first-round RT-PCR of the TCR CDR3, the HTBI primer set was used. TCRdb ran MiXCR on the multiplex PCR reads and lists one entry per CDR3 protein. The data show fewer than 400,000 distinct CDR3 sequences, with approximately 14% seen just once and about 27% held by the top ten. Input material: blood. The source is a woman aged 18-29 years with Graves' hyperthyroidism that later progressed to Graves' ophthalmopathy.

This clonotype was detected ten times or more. The CDR3 region has the DNA TGTGCCAGCAGCCAAACCGGGACTAGAGGCTACGAGCAGTACTTC. Residues: CASSQTGTRGYEQYF. This chain links TRBV2 with TRBJ2-7; 8 bases line up with TRBD2. V shed 6 bases, J shed 3 bases, and the junction held 10 bases outside the gene matches. The CDR3 contains 15 residues. From germline, CDR1 is SNHLY and CDR2 FYNNEI.

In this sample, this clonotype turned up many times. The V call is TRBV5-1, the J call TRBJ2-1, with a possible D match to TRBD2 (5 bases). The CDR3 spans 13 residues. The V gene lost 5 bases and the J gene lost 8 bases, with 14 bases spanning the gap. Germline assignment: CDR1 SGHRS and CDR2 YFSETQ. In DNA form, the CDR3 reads TGCGCCAGCAGGGGAGTAGGTTTGGATGAGCAGTTCTTC. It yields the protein CASRGVGLDEQFF.

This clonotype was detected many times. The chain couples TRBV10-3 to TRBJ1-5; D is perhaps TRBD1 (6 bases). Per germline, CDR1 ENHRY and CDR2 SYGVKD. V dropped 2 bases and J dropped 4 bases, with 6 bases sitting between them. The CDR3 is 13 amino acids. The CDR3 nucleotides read TGTGCCATCAGTGAGAGGGGGAATCAGCCCCAGCATTTT. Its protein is CAISERGNQPQHF.

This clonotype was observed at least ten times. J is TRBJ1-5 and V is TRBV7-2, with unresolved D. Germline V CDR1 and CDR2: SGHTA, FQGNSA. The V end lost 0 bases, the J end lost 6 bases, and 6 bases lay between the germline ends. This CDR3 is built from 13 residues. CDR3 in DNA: TGTGCCAGCAGCTTAGCGCGCAGTCAGCCCCAGCATTTT. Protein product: CASSLARSQPQHF.

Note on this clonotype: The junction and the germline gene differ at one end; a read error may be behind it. The CDR3 region is CASSATGPGEQFF. CDR3 nucleotide sequence: TGCGCCAGCAGCGCGACAGGGCCGGGGGAGCAGTTCTTC. The chain couples TRBV13 to TRBJ2-1; the match to TRBD1 covers 7 bases. CDR1 is PRHDT, CDR2 FYEKMQ, per germline (reference sequence). The CDR3 consists of 13 residues.

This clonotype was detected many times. Here the CDR3 DNA reads TGTGCCAGCAGCCCAAGTCCAGGGCGTAATCAGCCCCAGCATTTT. It yields the protein CASSPSPGRNQPQHF. This rearrangement joins TRBV2 to TRBJ1-5, with a tentative D call TRBD1 (5 bases). Per germline, CDR1 SNHLY and CDR2 FYNNEI. Trimming cost V 6 bases and J 4 bases, with 16 bases left between them. The CDR3 contains 15 residues.

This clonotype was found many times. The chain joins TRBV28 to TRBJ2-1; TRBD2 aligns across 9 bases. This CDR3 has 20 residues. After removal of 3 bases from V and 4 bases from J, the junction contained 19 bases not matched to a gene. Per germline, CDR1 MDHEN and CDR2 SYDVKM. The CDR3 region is CASSFEGRERGLALYNEQFF. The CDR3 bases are TGTGCCAGCAGTTTCGAGGGTAGGGAAAGGGGACTAGCTTTGTACAATGAGCAGTTCTTC.

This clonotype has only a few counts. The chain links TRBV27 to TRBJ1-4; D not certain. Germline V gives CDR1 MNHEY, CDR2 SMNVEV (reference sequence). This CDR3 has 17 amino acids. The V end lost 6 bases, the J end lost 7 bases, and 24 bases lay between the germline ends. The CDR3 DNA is TGTGCCAGCAGCCCCACATCACTACGAGGCGCAAGTGAAAAACTGTTTTTT. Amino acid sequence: CASSPTSLRGASEKLFF. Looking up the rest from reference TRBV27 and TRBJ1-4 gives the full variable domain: EAQVTQNPRYLITVTGKKLTVTCSQNMNHEYMSWYRQDPGLGLRQIYYSMNVEVTDKGDVPEGYKVSRKEKRNFPLILESPSPNQTSLYFCASSPTSLRGASEKLFFGSGTQLSVL.

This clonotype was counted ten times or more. CDR3 in amino acids: CATSRVNLWAYRARSGETQYF. The DNA of the CDR3 is TGTGCCACCAGCAGAGTCAATTTATGGGCCTACAGGGCCAGATCGGGGGAGACCCAGTACTTC. The chain links TRBV15 to TRBJ2-5; D may be TRBD1 (6 bases). Germline V gives CDR1 LNHNV, CDR2 YYDKDF (reference sequence). Trimming stripped 1 base from V and 5 bases from J, with 32 bases between. This CDR3 has 21 amino acids.

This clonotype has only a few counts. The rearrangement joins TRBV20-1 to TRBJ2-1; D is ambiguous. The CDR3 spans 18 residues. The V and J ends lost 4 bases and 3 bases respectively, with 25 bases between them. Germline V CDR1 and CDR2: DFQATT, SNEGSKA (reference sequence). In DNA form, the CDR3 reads TGCAGTGCTACCTTACCAGTGCGGAGCCTCAAATACTACAATGAGCAGTTCTTC. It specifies CSATLPVRSLKYYNEQFF.

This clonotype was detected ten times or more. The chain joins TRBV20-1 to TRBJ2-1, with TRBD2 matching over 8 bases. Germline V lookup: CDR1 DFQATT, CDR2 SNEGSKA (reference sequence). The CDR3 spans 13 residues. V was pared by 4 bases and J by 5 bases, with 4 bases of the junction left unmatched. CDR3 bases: TGCAGTGCTAAACTAGCGGTAGACAATGAGCAGTTCTTC. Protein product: CSAKLAVDNEQFF.

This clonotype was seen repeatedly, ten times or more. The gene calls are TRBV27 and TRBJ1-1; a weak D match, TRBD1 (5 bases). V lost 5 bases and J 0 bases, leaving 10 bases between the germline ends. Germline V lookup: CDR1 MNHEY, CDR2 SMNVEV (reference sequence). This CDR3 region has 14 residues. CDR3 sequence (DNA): TGTGCCAGCAGTGGGGCAGGGATGAACACTGAAGCTTTCTTT. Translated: CASSGAGMNTEAFF.

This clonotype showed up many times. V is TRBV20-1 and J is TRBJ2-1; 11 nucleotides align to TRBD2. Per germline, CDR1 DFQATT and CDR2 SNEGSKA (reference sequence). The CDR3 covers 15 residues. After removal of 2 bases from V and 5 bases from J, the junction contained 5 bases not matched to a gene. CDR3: CSARQGTSGDNEQFF. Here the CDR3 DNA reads TGCAGTGCTAGACAGGGGACTAGCGGAGACAATGAGCAGTTCTTC.

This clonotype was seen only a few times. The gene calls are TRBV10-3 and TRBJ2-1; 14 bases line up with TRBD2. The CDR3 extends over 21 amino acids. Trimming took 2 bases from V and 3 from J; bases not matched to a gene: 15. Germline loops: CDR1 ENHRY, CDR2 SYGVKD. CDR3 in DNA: TGTGCCATCAGTGAGCTCACAAGTGGGACTAGCGGGAGCAGGAACTACAATGAGCAGTTCTTC. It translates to CAISELTSGTSGSRNYNEQFF.

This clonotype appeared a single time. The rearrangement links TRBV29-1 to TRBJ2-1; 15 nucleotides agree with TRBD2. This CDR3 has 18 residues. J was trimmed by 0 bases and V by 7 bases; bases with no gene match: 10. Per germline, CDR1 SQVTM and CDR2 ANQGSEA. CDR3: CSADRTSGRAGSYNEQFF. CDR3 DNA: TGCAGCGCCGACCGGACTAGCGGGAGGGCCGGCTCCTACAATGAGCAGTTCTTC.

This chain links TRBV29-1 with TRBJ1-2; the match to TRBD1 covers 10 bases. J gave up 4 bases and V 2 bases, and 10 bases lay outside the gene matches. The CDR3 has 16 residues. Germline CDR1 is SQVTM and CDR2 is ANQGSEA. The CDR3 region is CSVETGTGAPFYGYTF. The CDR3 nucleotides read TGCAGCGTTGAAACCGGGACAGGGGCCCCTTTCTATGGCTACACCTTC.

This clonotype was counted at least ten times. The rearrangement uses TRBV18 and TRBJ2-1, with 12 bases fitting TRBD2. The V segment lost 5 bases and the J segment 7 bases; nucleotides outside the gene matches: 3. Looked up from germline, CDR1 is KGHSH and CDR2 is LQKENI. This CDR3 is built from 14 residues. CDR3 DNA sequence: TGTGCCAGCTCATCAGGGACTAGCGGGAATGAGCAGTTCTTC. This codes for CASSSGTSGNEQFF. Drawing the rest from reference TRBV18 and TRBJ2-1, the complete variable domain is NAGVMQNPRHLVRRRGQEARLRCSPMKGHSHVYWYRQLPEEGLKFMVYLQKENIIDESGMPKERFSAEFPKEGPSILRIQQVVRGDSAAYFCASSSGTSGNEQFFGPGTRLTVL.

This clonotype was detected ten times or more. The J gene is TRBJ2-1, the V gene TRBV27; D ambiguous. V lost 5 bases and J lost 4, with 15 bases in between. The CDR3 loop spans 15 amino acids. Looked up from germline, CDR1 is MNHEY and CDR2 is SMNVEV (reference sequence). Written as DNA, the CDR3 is TGTGCCAGCAGTCGAGGACGGTCCCCTTACAATGAGCAGTTCTTC. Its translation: CASSRGRSPYNEQFF.

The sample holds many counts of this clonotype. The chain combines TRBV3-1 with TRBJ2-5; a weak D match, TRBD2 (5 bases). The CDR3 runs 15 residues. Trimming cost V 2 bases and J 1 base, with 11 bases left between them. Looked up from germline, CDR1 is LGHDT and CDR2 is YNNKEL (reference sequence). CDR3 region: CASSQNSGGQETQYF. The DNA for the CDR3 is TGTGCCAGCAGCCAAAATTCAGGAGGCCAAGAGACCCAGTACTTC.

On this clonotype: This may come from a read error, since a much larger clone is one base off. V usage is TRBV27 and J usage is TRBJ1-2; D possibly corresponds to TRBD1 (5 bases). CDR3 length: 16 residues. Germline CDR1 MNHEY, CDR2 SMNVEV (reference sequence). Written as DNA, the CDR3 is TGTGCCAGCACTACTCTGACGGGACGGATTAACTATGGCTGCACCTTC. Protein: CASTTLTGRINYGCTF.

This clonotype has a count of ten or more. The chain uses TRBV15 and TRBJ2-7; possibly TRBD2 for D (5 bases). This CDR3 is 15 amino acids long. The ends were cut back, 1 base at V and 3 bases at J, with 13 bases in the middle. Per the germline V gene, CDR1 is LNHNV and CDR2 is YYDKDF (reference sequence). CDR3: CATSRVLAGSYEQYF. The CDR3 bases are TGTGCCACCAGCAGAGTGCTAGCAGGAAGCTACGAGCAGTACTTC.

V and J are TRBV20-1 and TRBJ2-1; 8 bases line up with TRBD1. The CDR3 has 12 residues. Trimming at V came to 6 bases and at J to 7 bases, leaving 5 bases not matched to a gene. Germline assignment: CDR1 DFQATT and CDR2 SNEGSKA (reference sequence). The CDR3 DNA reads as TGCAGTGCGAGACAGGGGACGAATGAGCAGTTCTTC. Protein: CSARQGTNEQFF.

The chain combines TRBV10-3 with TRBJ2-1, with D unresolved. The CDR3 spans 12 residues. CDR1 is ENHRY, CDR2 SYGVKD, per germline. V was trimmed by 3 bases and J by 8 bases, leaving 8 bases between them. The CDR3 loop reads CAISDVADEQFF. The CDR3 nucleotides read TGTGCCATCAGTGACGTAGCAGATGAGCAGTTCTTC.

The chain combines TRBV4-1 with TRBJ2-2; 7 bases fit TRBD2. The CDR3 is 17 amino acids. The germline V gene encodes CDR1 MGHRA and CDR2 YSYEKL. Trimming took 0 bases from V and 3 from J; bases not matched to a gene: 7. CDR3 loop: CASSQEDREVYTGELFF. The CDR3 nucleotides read TGCGCCAGCAGCCAAGAAGATCGGGAGGTCTACACCGGGGAGCTGTTTTTT.

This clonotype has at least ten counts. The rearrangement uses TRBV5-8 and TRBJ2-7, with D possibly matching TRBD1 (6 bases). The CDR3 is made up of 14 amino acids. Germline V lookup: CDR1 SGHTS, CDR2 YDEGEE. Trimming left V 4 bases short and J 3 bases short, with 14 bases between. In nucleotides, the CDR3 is TGTGCCAGCAGCAGCCGGGACATGTTCTACGAGCAGTACTTC. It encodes CASSSRDMFYEQYF.

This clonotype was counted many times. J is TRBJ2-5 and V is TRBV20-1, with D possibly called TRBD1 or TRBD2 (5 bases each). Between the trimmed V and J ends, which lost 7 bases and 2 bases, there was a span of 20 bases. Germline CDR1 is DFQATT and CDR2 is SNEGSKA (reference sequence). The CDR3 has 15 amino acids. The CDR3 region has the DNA TGCAGTGTACGTTTGGCTAGCAAGGGGCAAGAGACCCAGTACTTC. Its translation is CSVRLASKGQETQYF.

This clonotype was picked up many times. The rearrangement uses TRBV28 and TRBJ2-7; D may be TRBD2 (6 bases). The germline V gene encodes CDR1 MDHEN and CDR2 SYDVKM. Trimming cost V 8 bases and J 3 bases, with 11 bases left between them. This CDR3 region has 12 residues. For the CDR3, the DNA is TGTGCCAGCTTCGCGCGGGGCTACGAGCAGTACTTC. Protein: CASFARGYEQYF. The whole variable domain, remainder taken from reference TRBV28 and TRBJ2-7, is DVKVTQSSRYLVKRTGEKVFLECVQDMDHENMFWYRQDPGLGLRLIYFSYDVKMKEKGDIPEGYSVSREKKERFSLILESASTNQTSMYLCASFARGYEQYFGPGTRLTVT.

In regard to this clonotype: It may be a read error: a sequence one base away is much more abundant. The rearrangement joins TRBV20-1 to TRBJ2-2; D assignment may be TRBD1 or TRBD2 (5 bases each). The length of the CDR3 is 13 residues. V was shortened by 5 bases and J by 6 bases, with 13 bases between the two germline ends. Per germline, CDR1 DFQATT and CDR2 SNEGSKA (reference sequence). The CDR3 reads CSAPRGDAGELFF. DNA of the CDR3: TGCAGTGCTCCAAGAGGGGACGCCGGGGAGCTGTTTTTT.

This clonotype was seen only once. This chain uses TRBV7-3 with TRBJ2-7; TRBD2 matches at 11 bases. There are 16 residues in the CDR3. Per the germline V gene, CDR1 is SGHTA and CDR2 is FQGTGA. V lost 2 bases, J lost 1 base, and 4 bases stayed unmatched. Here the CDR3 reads CASSLPTSGVSYEQYF. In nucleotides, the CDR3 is TGTGCCAGCAGCTTACCGACTAGCGGGGTTTCCTACGAGCAGTACTTC.

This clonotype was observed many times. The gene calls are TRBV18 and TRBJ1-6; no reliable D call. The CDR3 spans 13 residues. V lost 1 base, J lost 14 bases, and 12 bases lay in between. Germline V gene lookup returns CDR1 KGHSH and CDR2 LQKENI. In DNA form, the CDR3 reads TGTGCCAGCTCACCACGTGGAGAGGGCACCCTCCACTTT. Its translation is CASSPRGEGTLHF.

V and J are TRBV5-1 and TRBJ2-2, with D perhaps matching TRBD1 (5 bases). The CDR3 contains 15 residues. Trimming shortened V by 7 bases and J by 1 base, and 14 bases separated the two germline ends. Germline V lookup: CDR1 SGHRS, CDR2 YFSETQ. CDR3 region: CASAPTQGNTGELFF. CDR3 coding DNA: TGCGCCAGCGCTCCGACGCAGGGGAACACCGGGGAGCTGTTTTTT.